This TCR beta chain was observed in a study of CD8 T cells in ankylosing spondylitis (dated by TCRdb to about 2017). About the study as a whole: To find TCR variants linked to disease, the study profiled T cell receptor beta repertoires in ankylosing spondylitis patients and healthy donors. In total, the full study cohort was made up of 108 healthy donors and 25 or so ankylosing spondylitis patients. Peripheral blood samples were taken, and synovial fluid was additionally collected from ankylosing spondylitis patients.

TCRdb names Illumina HiSeq 2500 as the instrument used. Quantitative 5'-RACE with molecular barcodes was the method used to prepare the TCR beta libraries. In the authors' own workflow: To identify disease-linked TCR variants, a new computational method was used, one built on a probabilistic model of VDJ rearrangement. TCRdb reprocessed the public reads (quality trimming at Q25 with fastp, clone calling with MiXCR) and kept in-frame beta chains. Entries that share a CDR3 protein sequence are merged under the most common genes and DNA. TCRdb's processing, not the authors' own work, is the source of the V and J calls. The sample includes 160,000 or so distinct CDR3 sequences, with 9.8% observed a single time. More than 12% of the sample rests with the top ten. CDR1 and CDR2, looked up from the germline V gene (reference sequence), are DFQATT and SNEGSKA. The V and J ends are trimmed by 3 bases and 3 bases, leaving 12 bases between them. Including the terminal cysteine and phenylalanine, the CDR3 comprises 14 residues. Just the 42-base CDR3 DNA is kept, in frame starting at base 1.

This clonotype occurred a few times. What this receptor recognizes is not known. No qualities accompany the bases; no much larger clone lies one base away. Overall results and qualifications from the work: Significant enrichment of the disease-linked clones was reported in matched synovial fluid samples from ankylosing spondylitis patients. The disease-linked clones showed a CD8+ phenotype and occurred at relatively low frequencies in peripheral blood. A TCR beta motif made up of several highly homologous amino acid variants appeared to be characteristic of blood from ankylosing spondylitis patients. Some of the motif variants had been reported before in the synovial fluid and blood of reactive arthritis patients, a finding that suggests common disease-initiation mechanisms.

Sequencing was performed on blood, either unsorted or a sorted T cell fraction (not recorded which). The TCR was taken from a female donor with ankylosing spondylitis or in good health (not recorded which). This sequence uses TRBV20-1 and TRBJ2-1, with the D assignment possibly TRBD1 or TRBD2, given 5 matching bases for each. The DNA is TGCAGTGCTAGTTTGGGGACGAACTACAATGAGCAGTTCTTC. This yields the protein CSASLGTNYNEQFF.